This T cell receptor beta chain was obtained from a study of shared clonotypes between healthy human individuals. Study-wide findings and caveats: A few donors held 5% to 5.5% of naive CD4 clonotypes in common. Non-shared clonotypes showed lower generation probabilities than clonotypes common to all four donors.

Assay: immunoSEQ multiplex PCR; the TCRdb copy retains only in-frame clones and omits some. Of about 2 million clones in the sample, 95% are singletons; the top ten hold roughly 0.13%. This clone was recorded once. Its matching antigen is unknown. Trimming left V 5 bases short and J 5 bases short, with 12 bases between. CDR3 length equals 14 residues. Germline V gene lookup returns CDR1 SEHNR and CDR2 FQNEAQ (reference sequence). J is TRBJ1-4 and V is TRBV7-9; no firm D call. Sequenced material: naive CD4+ T cells sorted from blood. The subset is: CD45RA+ positively selected. The clonotype comes from a young man in good health. CDR3 in amino acids: CASSPPAVNEKLFF. DNA for the CDR3: TGTGCCAGCAGCCCCCCGGCAGTCAATGAAAAACTGTTTTTT. Full variable domain (outside the CDR3, taken from reference TRBV7-9 and TRBJ1-4): DTGVSQNPRHKITKRGQNVTFRCDPISEHNRLYWYRQTLGQGPEFLTYFQNEAQLEKSRLLSDRFSAERPKGSFSTLEIQRTEQGDSAMYLCASSPPAVNEKLFFGSGTQLSVL.